This T cell receptor beta chain was recovered during a study of T cells after yellow fever vaccination (dated by TCRdb to between 2018 and 2021). At the level of the whole study: Libraries from fractions with low cell numbers were prepared with the SMART-Seq v4 Ultra Low Input RNA kit. To follow T-cell clones before and after both primary and booster YFV17D yellow fever vaccination, bulk TCR alpha and beta repertoires underwent longitudinal sequencing. Two healthy male donors, one aged 18 to 30 and one aged 30 to 40 years, made up the cohort. Bulk PBMC replicates and cell subsets were isolated from blood drawn at multiple timepoints before and after both primary and secondary immunization.

TCR cDNA was synthesized by 5'RACE template switching, which introduced a universal primer site and unique molecular identifiers. cDNA synthesis was primed from both the TCR alpha and TCR beta constant segments. Library amplification used two PCR steps, and the second PCR step added sample barcodes and sequencing adapters. Sequencing of the libraries was done on either Illumina HiSeq 2500 (2x100 bp) or NovaSeq (2x150 bp). The authors' pipeline ran thus. MIGEC handled demultiplexing of reads and collapsing into UMI consensus sequences, while MiXCR performed V(D)J alignment. Vaccine-responding clonotypes were defined with edgeR using replicate PBMC samples, requiring FDR below 0.01 and a log2 fold change above 5 up to day 15. Each bulk clonotype received a CD4 or CD8 identity based on whether the sequenced CD4 or CD8 repertoire contained that clonotype at higher abundance. TCRdb reprocessing: public reads trimmed at Q25 with fastp, clones called with MiXCR, in-frame beta chains kept. Each CDR3 protein gets just one entry, which takes the most common genes and DNA from the rows behind it. TCRdb, not the original authors, processed these V and J calls. For this sample the table gives under 600,000 distinct CDR3 sequences, of which roughly 12% were detected only once. The leading ten clones occupy about an eighth of the sample.

From the germline V gene (reference sequence), CDR1 is DFQATT and CDR2 is SNEGSKA. A distance of 12 bases separates the germline ends of V and J, which lose 1 base and 4 bases respectively. Including the terminal cysteine and phenylalanine, the CDR3 comprises 14 residues. The DNA shown is the 42-base CDR3, in frame from base 1. Overall results and qualifications from the work: Because only two donors were included in the study, the extent to which the findings can be generalized is limited. After the booster, most clones that had expanded after primary vaccination were detected again (around 96% of CD4 and around nine tenths of CD8), suggesting broad maintenance of memory. Because abundant contaminating clonotypes from the bulk population could be contained in FACS-sorted repertoires, computational filtering was required. The secondary T-cell response was found to be weaker but faster than the primary response, with a peak reached on day 5 rather than on day 15. A small share of clonotypes was detected in both CD4 and CD8 compartments, with the overlap likely arising from convergent recombination.

This clonotype appeared a few times. What this receptor recognizes is not known. Base-call qualities are not available, and no considerably larger clone is one nucleotide away. The sample's treatment or condition label is to be understood as: live attenuated yellow fever vaccine strain. Two biological replicates of bulk PBMCs were collected at each blood-draw timepoint. A standard Ficoll-Paque protocol was used to isolate PBMCs from peripheral blood. RNA was extracted with TriZol from bulk PBMCs, CD4 and CD8 fractions, and dextramer-positive and dextramer-negative fractions. Sequencing was performed on PBMCs, taken on the day of the yellow fever booster vaccination. This sequence was found in a man under 40 who received the YFV17D yellow fever vaccine. The V gene is TRBV20-1 and the J gene is TRBJ2-3; tentative D gene TRBD2, with 5 bases matching. In nucleotide form, the sequence is TGCAGTGCTAGAGTGTCTAGCTCGCCAGATACGCAGTATTTT. Translated, it gives CSARVSSSPDTQYF.